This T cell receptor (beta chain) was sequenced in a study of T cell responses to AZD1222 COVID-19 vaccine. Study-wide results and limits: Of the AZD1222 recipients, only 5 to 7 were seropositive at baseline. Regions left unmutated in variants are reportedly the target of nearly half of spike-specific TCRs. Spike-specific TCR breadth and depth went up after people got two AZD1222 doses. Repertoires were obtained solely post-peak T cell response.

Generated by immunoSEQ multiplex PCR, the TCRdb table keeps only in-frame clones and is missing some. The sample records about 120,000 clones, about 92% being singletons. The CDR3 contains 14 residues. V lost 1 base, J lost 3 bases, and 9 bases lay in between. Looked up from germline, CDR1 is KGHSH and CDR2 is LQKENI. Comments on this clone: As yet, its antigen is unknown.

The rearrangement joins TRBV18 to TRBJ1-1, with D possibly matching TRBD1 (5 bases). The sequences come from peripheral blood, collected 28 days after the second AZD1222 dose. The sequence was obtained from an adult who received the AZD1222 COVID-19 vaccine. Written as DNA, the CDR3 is TGTGCCAGCTCACCACTCGGGGGAGACACTGAAGCTTTCTTT. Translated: CASSPLGGDTEAFF. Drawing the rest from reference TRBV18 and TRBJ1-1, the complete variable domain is NAGVMQNPRHLVRRRGQEARLRCSPMKGHSHVYWYRQLPEEGLKFMVYLQKENIIDESGMPKERFSAEFPKEGPSILRIQQVVRGDSAAYFCASSPLGGDTEAFFGQGTRLTVV.